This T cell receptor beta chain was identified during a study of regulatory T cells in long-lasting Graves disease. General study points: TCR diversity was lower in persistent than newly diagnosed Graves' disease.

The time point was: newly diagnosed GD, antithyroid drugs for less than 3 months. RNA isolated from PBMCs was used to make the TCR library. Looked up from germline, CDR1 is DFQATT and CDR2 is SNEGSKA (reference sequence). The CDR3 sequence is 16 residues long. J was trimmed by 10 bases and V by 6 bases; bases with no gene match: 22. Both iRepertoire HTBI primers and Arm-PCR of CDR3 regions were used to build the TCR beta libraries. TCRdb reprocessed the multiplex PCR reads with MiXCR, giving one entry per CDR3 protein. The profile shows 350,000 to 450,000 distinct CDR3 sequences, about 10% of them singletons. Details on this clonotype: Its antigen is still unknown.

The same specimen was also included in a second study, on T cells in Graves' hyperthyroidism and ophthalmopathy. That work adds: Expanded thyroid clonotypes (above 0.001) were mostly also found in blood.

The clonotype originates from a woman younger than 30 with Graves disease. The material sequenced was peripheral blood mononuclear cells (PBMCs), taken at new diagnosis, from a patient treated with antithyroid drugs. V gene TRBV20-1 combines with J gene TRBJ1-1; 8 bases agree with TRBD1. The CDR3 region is CSARSPGQVQSSVAFF. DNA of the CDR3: TGCAGTGCCCGTAGTCCGGGACAGGTACAGTCTTCGGTAGCTTTCTTT.